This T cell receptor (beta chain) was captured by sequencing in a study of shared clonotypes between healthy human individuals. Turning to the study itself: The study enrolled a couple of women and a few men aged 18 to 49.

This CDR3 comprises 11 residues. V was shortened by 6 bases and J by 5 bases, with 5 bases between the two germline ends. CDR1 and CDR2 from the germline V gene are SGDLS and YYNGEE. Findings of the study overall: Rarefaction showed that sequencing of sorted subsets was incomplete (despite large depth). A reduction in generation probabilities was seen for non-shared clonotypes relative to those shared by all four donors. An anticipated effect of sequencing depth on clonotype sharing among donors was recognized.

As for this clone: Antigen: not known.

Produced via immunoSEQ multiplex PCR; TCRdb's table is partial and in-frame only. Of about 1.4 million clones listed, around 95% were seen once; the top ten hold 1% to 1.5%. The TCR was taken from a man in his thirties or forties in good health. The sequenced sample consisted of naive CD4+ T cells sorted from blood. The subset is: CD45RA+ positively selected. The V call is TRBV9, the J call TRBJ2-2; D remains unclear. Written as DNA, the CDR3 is TGTGCCAGCATCCGTACCGGGGAGCTGTTTTTT. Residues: CASIRTGELFF.